These 3 T cell receptor beta chains were all obtained from the same sample, sequenced in a study of blood T cell repertoires in COVID-19. This table comes from immunoSEQ multiplex PCR, and its TCRdb copy is limited to in-frame clones, with some not included. The table has around 140,000 clones, 84% seen once. The specimen sequenced was PBMCs or T cells enriched from blood (not recorded which). The receptors originated from a woman aged 45-65 years with acute COVID-19.

The J gene is TRBJ2-7, the V gene TRBV14; 12 bases fit TRBD2. The CDR3 is made up of 13 amino acids. The junction had 5 bases not matched to a gene; V was cut back by 4 bases and J by 10 bases. Per the germline V gene, CDR1 is SGHDN and CDR2 is FVKESK. CDR3 loop: CASSPATSGRQYF. Written as DNA, the CDR3 is TGTGCCAGCAGCCCTGCGACTAGCGGGAGACAGTACTTC.

Comments on this clone: Sequence at one end of the junction differs from germline and may be a read error. V and J are TRBV5-6 and TRBJ1-2, with 7 bases aligning to TRBD1. Germline CDR1 and CDR2: SGHDT and YYEEEE. The CDR3 covers 13 residues. DNA of the CDR3: TGTGCCAGCAGCTTCGACAGGGACGCATCGGCGCCATTC. Protein sequence: CASSFDRDASAPF.

V usage is TRBV24-1 and J usage is TRBJ2-3; possibly TRBD1 for D (6 bases). CDR3 length equals 18 residues. CDR1 is KGHDR, CDR2 SFDVKD, per germline. V was pared by 4 bases and J by 1 base, with 20 bases between. The CDR3 nucleotides read TGTGCCACCAGTGACCCGGGGATCGAGGCAGGGGGCACAGATACGCAGTATTTT. Its protein product is CATSDPGIEAGGTDTQYF.